Given below is one T cell receptor beta chain in context. The entry originates in a study of blood T cell repertoires in COVID-19. Across the study: COVID-19 samples collected from the United States, Italy and Spain covered acute and convalescent phases. Sources were T cells, B-cell-depleted T cells, or PBMCs; the material itself was cDNA or gDNA.

Per the original data handling: Scientists estimated how many nucleated cells there were by amplifying reference gene primers. Profiled with immunoSEQ multiplex PCR; TCRdb holds only in-frame clones, not every one. V and J calls and clone size follow that table, whereas D and trimming were derived from the DNA. In the table there are about 440,000 clones, roughly 90% of which are singletons. The CDR3 extends over 13 amino acids. The V gene lost 3 bases and the J gene lost 0 bases, with 5 bases spanning the gap. This TCR was recovered from a woman aged 25 to 39 with acute or convalescent COVID-19. This chain connects TRBV12-3 or TRBV12-4 to TRBJ1-2, with D unresolved. Material for sequencing was peripheral blood. The CDR3 nucleotides read TGTGCCAGCAGTTTGCGGACTAACTATGGCTACACCTTC. Its translation is CASSLRTNYGYTF.